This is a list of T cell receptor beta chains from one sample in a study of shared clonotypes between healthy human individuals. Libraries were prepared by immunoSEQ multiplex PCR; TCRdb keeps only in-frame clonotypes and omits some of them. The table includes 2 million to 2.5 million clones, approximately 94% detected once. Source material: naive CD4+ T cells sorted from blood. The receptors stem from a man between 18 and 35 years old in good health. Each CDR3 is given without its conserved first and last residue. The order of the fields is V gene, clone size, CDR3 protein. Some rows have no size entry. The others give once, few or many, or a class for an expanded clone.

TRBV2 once ASSPGTGDGREQY
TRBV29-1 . SVDRNYGYT
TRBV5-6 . ASSGTGVANEQF
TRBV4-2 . ASSQDEGIREKLF
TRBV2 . ASSEAVYQPQH
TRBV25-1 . ASSRGVTSYNEQF
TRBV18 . ASSLIGGYT
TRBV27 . ASSLRRENSPLH
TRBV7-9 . ASSLQVTGVADTQY
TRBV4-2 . ASSQVELNSPLH
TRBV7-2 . ASSYQLAGELF
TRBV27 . ASSLGPGQGGTEAF
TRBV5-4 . ASSPGTGFTDTQY
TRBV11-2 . ASSRWGGDNQPQH
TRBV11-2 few ASSLLYEQY
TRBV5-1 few ASSSTSQNTGELF
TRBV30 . AWSITGANYGYT
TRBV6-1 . ASSERRGQF
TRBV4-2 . ASSQDWPQGGEKLF
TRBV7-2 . ASSLGAGGYNEQF
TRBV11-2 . ASSFAGATNEKLF